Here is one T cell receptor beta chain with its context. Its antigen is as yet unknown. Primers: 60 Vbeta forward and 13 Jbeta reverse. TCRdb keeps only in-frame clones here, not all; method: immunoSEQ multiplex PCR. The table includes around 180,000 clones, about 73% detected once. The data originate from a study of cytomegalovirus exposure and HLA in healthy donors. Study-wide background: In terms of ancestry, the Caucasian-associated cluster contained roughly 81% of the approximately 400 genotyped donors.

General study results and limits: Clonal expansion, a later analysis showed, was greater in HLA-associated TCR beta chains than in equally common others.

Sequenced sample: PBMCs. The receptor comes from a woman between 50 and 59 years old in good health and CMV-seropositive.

This chain's CDR3 is CASSFGTGNQPQHF. The CDR3 bases are TGTGCCAGCAGTTTCGGGACAGGCAATCAGCCCCAGCATTTT. V gene TRBV6-6 combines with J gene TRBJ1-5, with 7 bases lining up with TRBD1. Germline assignment: CDR1 MNHNY and CDR2 SVGAGI (reference sequence). The J segment lost 2 bases and the V segment lost 4 bases, leaving 2 bases of the junction unmatched. This CDR3 is built from 14 residues.